One and the same sample provided the 31 T cell receptor beta chains below, sequenced in a study of T cells in Graves' hyperthyroidism and ophthalmopathy. Regions amplified from RNA transcripts were the TCR beta CDR3 regions. The HTBI primer set was used in a first-round RT-PCR of the TCR CDR3. One entry per CDR3 protein, called by TCRdb with MiXCR from the multiplex PCR reads. The data contain about 610,000 distinct CDR3 sequences, about a sixth of them seen just once; the ten biggest clones take up under 3.5%. The sequenced sample was blood. The receptors stem from a woman in her forties with Graves' ophthalmopathy.

This clonotype was counted a single time. The chain links TRBV12-3 or TRBV12-4 to TRBJ1-4, with 11 bases fitting TRBD1. CDR3 size: 17 residues. After removal of 6 bases from V and 0 bases from J, the junction contained 6 bases not matched to a gene. This chain's CDR3 is CASSKDRGQATNEKLFF. The CDR3 DNA follows: TGTGCCAGCAGCAAGGACAGGGGGCAGGCAACTAATGAAAAACTGTTTTTT.

This clonotype has at least ten counts. This chain connects TRBV30 to TRBJ2-4, with 11 bases identical to TRBD1. From germline, CDR1 is GTSNPN and CDR2 SVGIG (reference sequence). The length of the CDR3 is 14 residues. The ends lost 3 bases at V and 7 bases at J; junction bases unmatched: 5. CDR3 sequence reads: CAWSGQGAENIQYF. The CDR3 bases are TGTGCCTGGAGCGGACAGGGGGCGGAGAACATTCAGTACTTC.

The V and J genes are TRBV6-1 and TRBJ2-7; 9 positions agree with TRBD1. V was pared by 7 bases and J by 1 base, with 11 bases of the junction left unmatched. CDR1 and CDR2 from the germline V gene are MNHNS and SASEGT. This CDR3 region has 16 residues. CDR3: CASTPPRDRVSYEQYF. The CDR3 nucleotides are TGTGCCAGCACCCCACCCCGGGACAGGGTGTCCTACGAGCAGTACTTC.

The rearrangement joins TRBV6-1 to TRBJ1-3; no definite D call. The length of the CDR3 is 13 residues. V gave up 7 bases and J gave up 0 bases, with 7 bases separating them. Germline-derived CDR1 and CDR2 are MNHNS and SASEGT. Here the CDR3 reads CASIGFSGNTIYF. The CDR3 nucleotides are TGTGCCAGCATAGGGTTCTCTGGAAACACCATATATTTT.

The table lists this clonotype with a few counts. The chain carries TRBV15 and TRBJ1-1, with D possibly TRBD1 on 5 matching bases. Trimming stripped 5 bases from V and 2 bases from J, with 12 bases between. The CDR3 consists of 14 residues. Germline CDR1 is LNHNV and CDR2 is YYDKDF (reference sequence). This CDR3 reads CATSQGSGNTEAFF. CDR3 nucleotide sequence: TGTGCCACCAGCCAGGGTTCGGGAAACACTGAAGCTTTCTTT.

The chain joins TRBV6-1 to TRBJ2-2, with 7 positions matching TRBD2. Trimming took 6 bases from V and 4 from J; bases not matched to a gene: 8. Per germline, CDR1 MNHNS and CDR2 SASEGT. This CDR3 is 15 amino acids long. CDR3 DNA: TGTGCCAGCAGGATAGGACTAGAAGTCACCGGGGAGCTGTTTTTT. Protein product: CASRIGLEVTGELFF.

This clonotype was detected only a few times. This sequence joins TRBV5-1 and TRBJ2-2, with 12 nucleotides matching TRBD1. Germline V gene sequence: CDR1 SGHRS, CDR2 YFSETQ. CDR3 length: 17 residues. J lost 2 bases, V lost 0 bases, and 2 bases had no gene match. Written as DNA, the CDR3 is TGCGCCAGCAGCTTGGTGGGACAGGGGGCTAACACCGGGGAGCTGTTTTTT. Translating it yields CASSLVGQGANTGELFF.

This clonotype was seen many times. This chain links TRBV12-3 or TRBV12-4 with TRBJ2-5; maybe TRBD2 (6 bases). Trimming left V 9 bases short and J 5 bases short, with 22 bases between. CDR3 size: 15 residues. The CDR3 is CASSLLGSSRETQYF. CDR3 sequence (DNA): TGTGCCAGTTCACTGCTCGGGAGTAGTCGGGAGACCCAGTACTTC.

The V call is TRBV19, the J call TRBJ2-1; 12 nucleotides line up with TRBD2. V lost 7 bases and J lost 6; bases outside the gene matches: 10. This CDR3 spans 16 amino acids. Germline-derived CDR1 and CDR2 are LNHDA and SQIVND (reference sequence). The CDR3: CASTLVGTSGFNEQFF. CDR3 sequence (DNA): TGTGCCAGTACCCTAGTAGGGACTAGCGGGTTCAATGAGCAGTTCTTC. Full variable domain (outside the CDR3, taken from reference TRBV19 and TRBJ2-1): DGGITQSPKYLFRKEGQNVTLSCEQNLNHDAMYWYRQDPGQGLRLIYYSQIVNDFQKGDIAEGYSVSREKKESFPLTVTSAQKNPTAFYLCASTLVGTSGFNEQFFGPGTRLTVL.

This clonotype was counted at least ten times. CDR3: CSARGTENQPQHF. CDR3 bases: TGCAGTGCTAGAGGGACAGAGAATCAGCCCCAGCATTTT. This rearrangement joins TRBV20-1 to TRBJ1-5; D perhaps matches TRBD1 (6 bases). V was cut by 1 base and J by 4 bases, with 8 bases left in between. The CDR3 loop spans 13 amino acids. Per the germline V gene, CDR1 is DFQATT and CDR2 is SNEGSKA (reference sequence).

This clonotype occurred many times. J is TRBJ2-7 and V is TRBV2; D might be TRBD2 (5 bases). The CDR3 consists of 16 residues. CDR1 and CDR2 from the germline V gene are SNHLY and FYNNEI. V dropped 3 bases and J dropped 2 bases, with 17 bases sitting between them. DNA of the CDR3: TGTGCCAGCAGTGAGATTCCGCGGACTCCAACCTACGAGCAGTACTTC. Its translation is CASSEIPRTPTYEQYF.

The J gene is TRBJ1-6, the V gene TRBV6-2 or TRBV6-3; a weak D match, TRBD1 (5 bases). Per germline, CDR1 MNHEY and CDR2 SVGEGT. Deletions cut 6 bases from V and 2 bases from J, with 11 bases between. The CDR3 runs 15 residues. This CDR3 is CASSEGKAYNSPLHF. The CDR3 DNA is TGTGCCAGCAGCGAGGGGAAAGCCTATAATTCACCCCTCCACTTT.

This clonotype has just a few counts. The chain joins TRBV4-1 to TRBJ2-5; 11 nucleotides line up with TRBD2. Trimming cost V 1 base and J 4 bases; bases outside gene matches: 5. This CDR3 has 16 amino acids. Germline CDR1 and CDR2: MGHRA and YSYEKL. The CDR3 nucleotides are TGCGCCAGCAGCCAAGTACTAGCGGGAGTATTAGAGACCCAGTACTTC. Its protein product is CASSQVLAGVLETQYF.

The J gene is TRBJ2-1, the V gene TRBV5-5; TRBD2 agrees at 9 bases. The J call may be incorrect, as the DNA end agrees better with TRBJ2-7. The CDR3 runs 18 residues. Germline CDR1 is SGHKS and CDR2 is YYEKEE (reference sequence). The CDR3, as DNA: TGTGCCAGCAGCTTGGGGAGACTAGCGGACCCCTCCTACAATGAGCAGTACTTC. As protein: CASSLGRLADPSYNEQYF.

The rearrangement uses TRBV10-3 and TRBJ2-1; 8 bases align to TRBD2. Trimming took 7 bases from V and 5 from J; bases not matched to a gene: 10. This CDR3 has 15 residues. The germline gives CDR1 ENHRY, CDR2 SYGVKD. The CDR3 loop is CAITERLASDNEQFF. DNA for the CDR3: TGTGCCATCACCGAGAGACTAGCGTCCGACAATGAGCAGTTCTTC.

The chain links TRBV12-3 or TRBV12-4 to TRBJ2-7, with TRBD2 identical over 8 bases. The CDR3 is 14 residues long. The J segment lost 5 bases and the V segment lost 6 bases, leaving 9 bases of the junction unmatched. CDR3 residues: CASSSSSGSHEQYF. CDR3 DNA: TGTGCCAGCAGCTCCTCCAGCGGGAGCCACGAGCAGTACTTC.

In this sample, this clonotype turned up a few times. The CDR3 region is CASSWTGAGDEKLFF. CDR3 DNA sequence: TGCGCCAGCAGCTGGACAGGGGCAGGTGATGAAAAACTGTTTTTT. V usage is TRBV5-1 and J usage is TRBJ1-4; 9 bases fit TRBD1. The CDR3 runs to 15 residues. With V trimmed by 3 bases and J by 6 bases, 6 bases remained unmatched. Germline-derived CDR1 and CDR2 are SGHRS and YFSETQ. Filled out from reference TRBV5-1 and TRBJ1-4, the complete variable domain reads KAGVTQTPRYLIKTRGQQVTLSCSPISGHRSVSWYQQTPGQGLQFLFEYFSETQRNKGNFPGRFSGRQFSNSRSEMNVSTLELGDSALYLCASSWTGAGDEKLFFGSGTQLSVL.

This clonotype was counted ten times or more. This sequence joins TRBV2 and TRBJ2-3, with 14 bases fitting TRBD2. Germline V gene lookup returns CDR1 SNHLY and CDR2 FYNNEI. The trim removed 6 bases at V and 4 bases at J, leaving 9 bases unmatched. The CDR3 loop spans 17 amino acids. The CDR3 nucleotides read TGTGCCAGCAGCGGCCCGGGACTAGCGGGAGTGGCAGATACGCAGTATTTT. Its protein product is CASSGPGLAGVADTQYF.

A remark on this clonotype: This may arise from a read error, as a much more abundant clone is one base away. This CDR3 reads CANSFLAGTTDTQYF. DNA for the CDR3: TGTGCCAACAGCTTTCTAGCGGGGACCACAGATACGCAGTATTTT. V and J are TRBV7-3 and TRBJ2-3; 9 bases line up with TRBD2. CDR3 length: 15 residues. The germline V gene encodes CDR1 SGHTA and CDR2 FQGTGA.

This chain connects TRBV2 to TRBJ2-4; no firm D call. From germline, CDR1 is SNHLY and CDR2 FYNNEI. There are 16 residues in the CDR3. V lost 7 bases and J 6 bases, leaving 22 bases between the germline ends. For the CDR3, the DNA is TGTGCCAGCACCCTTGGGCAGCTCGGGTGGGGAAACATTCAGTACTTC. Translating gives CASTLGQLGWGNIQYF. The full variable domain, rest sourced from reference TRBV2 and TRBJ2-4, is EPEVTQTPSHQVTQMGQEVILRCVPISNHLYFYWYRQILGQKVEFLVSFYNNEISEKSEIFDDQFSVERPDGSNFTLKIRSTKLEDSAMYFCASTLGQLGWGNIQYFGAGTRLSVL.

This clonotype came up a few times. The chain combines TRBV28 with TRBJ2-3, with 8 bases that match TRBD2. Trimming removed 3 bases from V and 4 bases from J; junction bases left unmatched: 6. The CDR3 has 15 residues. Per germline, CDR1 MDHEN and CDR2 SYDVKM. The CDR3 bases are TGTGCCAGCAGTTTTAGCGGGATTCGCGCAGATACGCAGTATTTT. This translates into CASSFSGIRADTQYF.

This clonotype has ten or more counts. This chain connects TRBV5-1 to TRBJ2-3, with 7 positions matching TRBD1. This CDR3 is 14 amino acids long. The V segment lost 6 bases and the J segment 4 bases; nucleotides outside the gene matches: 8. CDR1 SGHRS and CDR2 YFSETQ come from the germline V gene. CDR3 sequence (DNA): TGCGCCAGCACCCTGACAGGGTACGCAGATACGCAGTATTTT. Its translation is CASTLTGYADTQYF.

This clonotype was counted ten times or more. The V call is TRBV28, the J call TRBJ1-1; 12 bases match TRBD1. The V gene's germline CDR1 is MDHEN and CDR2 SYDVKM. V shed 8 bases and J 11 bases; nucleotides not matched to a gene: 9. The CDR3 runs 13 residues. CDR3 amino acids: CASFRDRGRGAFF. CDR3 DNA sequence: TGTGCCAGCTTCCGGGACAGGGGGCGCGGGGCTTTCTTT.

In its sample, this clonotype was seen many times. The chain has TRBV6-1 and TRBJ1-1; TRBD1 matches 8 bases. The V gene's germline CDR1 is MNHNS and CDR2 SASEGT. CDR3 length: 12 residues. V shed 6 bases and J 7 bases; nucleotides not matched to a gene: 4. The CDR3 sequence is CASSVTGGEAFF. The CDR3 DNA reads TGTGCCAGCAGCGTCACAGGGGGTGAAGCTTTCTTT.

This clonotype was found many times. The chain recombines TRBV12-3 or TRBV12-4 with TRBJ1-5; possible D gene TRBD1, 5 bases. The germline V and J ends were trimmed by 8 bases and 6 bases, with 23 bases remaining between them. The CDR3 length is 16 residues. CDR3 in DNA: TGTGCCAGCTCCACGGGCCAGGGCCTGCCGGGTCAGCCCCAGCATTTT. Encoded protein: CASSTGQGLPGQPQHF.

The V gene is TRBV12-3 or TRBV12-4, the J gene TRBJ2-3; a possible D gene is TRBD2 (5 bases). The CDR3 consists of 14 residues. V lost 6 bases and J lost 4, with 14 bases in between. CDR3 DNA sequence: TGTGCCAGCAGAGATCTCGGGGAGTCAGATACGCAGTATTTT. Protein product: CASRDLGESDTQYF.

The chain uses TRBV28 and TRBJ2-2; 7 bases are a match to TRBD1. Trimming at V came to 3 bases and at J to 6 bases, leaving 4 bases not matched to a gene. This CDR3 has 14 amino acids. CDR1 is MDHEN, CDR2 SYDVKM, per germline. This chain's CDR3 is CASSLWGQSGELFF. The CDR3 region has the DNA TGTGCCAGCAGTTTGTGGGGACAGTCCGGGGAGCTGTTTTTT.

Points on this clonotype: A junction end diverges from the germline sequence, so it may reflect a read error. V is TRBV10-1 and J is TRBJ1-4; 8 nucleotides agree with TRBD1. The CDR3 runs to 14 residues. The germline V gene encodes CDR1 WNHNN and CDR2 SYGVQD (reference sequence). Here the CDR3 reads CASSDGGTGEKPFF. The CDR3 nucleotides read TGCGCCAGCAGTGACGGGGGGACAGGCGAAAAACCGTTTTTT.

This clonotype turned up a few times. This sequence joins TRBV9 and TRBJ2-3; D gene unclear. V gave up 1 base and J gave up 4 bases, with 7 bases separating them. This CDR3 has 13 amino acids. CDR1 is SGDLS and CDR2 is YYNGEE in the germline V gene. The CDR3, as DNA: TGTGCCAGCAGCGTAATGGGCCCAGATACGCAGTATTTT. Amino acid sequence: CASSVMGPDTQYF.

This clonotype appeared a few times. The CDR3 spells CASSLRPEGEQYF. CDR3 DNA: TGTGCCAGCAGCCTCCGCCCGGAGGGCGAGCAGTACTTC. The chain links TRBV7-2 to TRBJ2-7, with D maybe TRBD2 (6 bases). Germline values: CDR1 SGHTA, CDR2 FQGNSA. CDR3 length: 13 amino acids. V lost 5 bases to trimming and J lost 6 bases, with 14 bases between them.

This clonotype was observed at least ten times. The chain carries TRBV7-2 and TRBJ2-5, with 14 bases that match TRBD2. The V and J ends lost 5 bases and 5 bases, in that order; junction bases with no gene match: 13. This CDR3 is built from 18 residues. The V gene's germline CDR1 is SGHTA and CDR2 FQGNSA. The CDR3 sequence is CASSQVGLAGGRAETQYF. CDR3 nucleotide sequence: TGTGCCAGCAGCCAGGTCGGACTAGCGGGAGGCCGGGCGGAGACCCAGTACTTC.